These T cell receptor beta chains were read from a single sample in a study of blood T cell repertoires in COVID-19. Method: immunoSEQ multiplex PCR; TCRdb's copy keeps in-frame clones and lacks some. The sample shows tens of thousands of clones, roughly 80% of them seen only once. The material sequenced was peripheral blood. Source of these receptors: a man aged 40-49 years with acute or convalescent COVID-19. The CDR3 runs from the conserved cysteine through the conserved F or W. The D gene is left open where the match is weak. Clone sizes are given selectively: once, few, many, or a class where the clone is expanded.

J gene: TRBJ2-3; D gene: TRBD2; clone size: -; V gene: TRBV10-1; CDR3 DNA: TGCGCCAGCAGTGAAGGCGGGGGAGACACAGATACGCAGTATTTT; CDR3 protein: CASSEGGGDTDTQYF
J gene: TRBJ1-1; D gene: -; clone size: -; V gene: TRBV7-9; CDR3 DNA: TGTGCCAGCAGCTTAGTGCTACAGGGGAACACTGAAGCTTTCTTT; CDR3 protein: CASSLVLQGNTEAFF
J gene: TRBJ2-3; D gene: TRBD2; clone size: -; V gene: TRBV12-3/TRBV12-4; CDR3 DNA: TGTGCCAGCAGTTTAGGGGGGAGGGGTACGCAGTATTTT; CDR3 protein: CASSLGGRGTQYF
J gene: TRBJ1-1; D gene: -; clone size: once; V gene: TRBV27; CDR3 DNA: TGTGCCAGCAGGCCTTCGGGGGTGTCGATGAACACTGAAGCTTTCTTT; CDR3 protein: CASRPSGVSMNTEAFF
J gene: TRBJ2-3; D gene: -; clone size: few; V gene: TRBV11-2; CDR3 DNA: TGTGCCAGCAGCTTAGATTTCCAGGGGGGTGGAGATACGCAGTATTTT; CDR3 protein: CASSLDFQGGGDTQYF
J gene: TRBJ2-1; D gene: TRBD2; clone size: -; V gene: TRBV3-1/TRBV3-2; CDR3 DNA: TGTGCCAGCAGCCAAGACTTGAGGCTAGCGGATACGGATGAGCAGTTCTTC; CDR3 protein: CASSQDLRLADTDEQFF
J gene: TRBJ2-5; D gene: -; clone size: -; V gene: TRBV30; CDR3 DNA: TGTGCCTGGAGCGGAGAGGTCAAAGAGACCCAGTACTTC; CDR3 protein: CAWSGEVKETQYF
J gene: TRBJ1-2; D gene: -; clone size: -; V gene: TRBV13; CDR3 DNA: TGTGCCAGCAGCTTAGGACAGTCAATCTATGGCTACACCTTC; CDR3 protein: CASSLGQSIYGYTF
J gene: TRBJ2-2; D gene: -; clone size: -; V gene: TRBV7-2; CDR3 DNA: TGTGCCAGCAGCTTAGGAGGGTGGAACACCGGGGAGCTGTTTTTT; CDR3 protein: CASSLGGWNTGELFF
J gene: TRBJ1-1; D gene: TRBD1; clone size: -; V gene: TRBV9; CDR3 DNA: TGTGCCAGCAGCGCGCGGGGACGGGACAGCACTGAAGCTTTCTTT; CDR3 protein: CASSARGRDSTEAFF
J gene: TRBJ1-6; D gene: -; clone size: -; V gene: TRBV19; CDR3 DNA: TGTGCCAGTCGAACAAACAGGGAAGGATCCTATAATTCACCCCTCCACTTT; CDR3 protein: CASRTNREGSYNSPLHF
J gene: TRBJ1-5; D gene: -; clone size: -; V gene: TRBV2; CDR3 DNA: TGTGCCAGCAGTGAAATATCAGGGGATCAGCCCCAGCATTTT; CDR3 protein: CASSEISGDQPQHF
J gene: TRBJ1-5; D gene: TRBD1; clone size: few; V gene: TRBV19; CDR3 DNA: TGTGCCAGTAGTAGAGGACAGGGGGCTATCGGCAATCAGCCCCAGCATTTT; CDR3 protein: CASSRGQGAIGNQPQHF
J gene: TRBJ2-5; D gene: -; clone size: -; V gene: TRBV19; CDR3 DNA: TGTGCCAGTAGTGTTACAGGGAGTGGGGAGACCCAGTACTTC; CDR3 protein: CASSVTGSGETQYF
J gene: TRBJ1-1; D gene: -; clone size: -; V gene: TRBV2; CDR3 DNA: TGTGCCAGCCGTCTAGGCGGGGGCACTGAAGCTTTCTTT; CDR3 protein: CASRLGGGTEAFF
J gene: TRBJ1-2; D gene: -; clone size: -; V gene: TRBV14; CDR3 DNA: TGTGCCAGCAGCCAAGTGATTTTGGAGGGCTACACCTTC; CDR3 protein: CASSQVILEGYTF
J gene: TRBJ1-3; D gene: -; clone size: -; V gene: TRBV27; CDR3 DNA: TGTGCCAGCAGTTTCGACAGGTTTTCGGGAAACACCATATATTTT; CDR3 protein: CASSFDRFSGNTIYF
J gene: TRBJ1-2; D gene: -; clone size: -; V gene: TRBV27; CDR3 DNA: TGTGCCAGCAGTTTAATGGCAGGCCTAAACTATGGCTACACCTTC; CDR3 protein: CASSLMAGLNYGYTF
J gene: TRBJ2-3; D gene: -; clone size: -; V gene: TRBV9; CDR3 DNA: TGTGCCAGCAGCAAAGCGAGTAGCACAGATACGCAGTATTTT; CDR3 protein: CASSKASSTDTQYF
J gene: TRBJ2-7; D gene: -; clone size: -; V gene: TRBV27; CDR3 DNA: TGTGCCAGCAGTTCGGTACAGGGACGATACGAGCAGTACTTC; CDR3 protein: CASSSVQGRYEQYF
J gene: TRBJ2-3; D gene: -; clone size: -; V gene: TRBV11-2; CDR3 DNA: TGTGCCAGCAGCCGCAGGGGTGACACAGATACGCAGTATTTT; CDR3 protein: CASSRRGDTDTQYF
J gene: TRBJ1-2; D gene: -; clone size: -; V gene: TRBV30; CDR3 DNA: TGTGCCTGGAGCTACATCTCTGACAGCTACACCTTC; CDR3 protein: CAWSYISDSYTF
J gene: TRBJ2-7; D gene: -; clone size: few; V gene: TRBV3-1/TRBV3-2; CDR3 DNA: TGTGCCAGCAGCTACACCGGGACTGGGAGCGAGCAGTACTTC; CDR3 protein: CASSYTGTGSEQYF
J gene: TRBJ2-4; D gene: TRBD2; clone size: -; V gene: TRBV9; CDR3 DNA: TGTGCCAGCAGTCCGGGCTTAGCGGGGGGACGTATTGACATTCAGTACTTC; CDR3 protein: CASSPGLAGGRIDIQYF
J gene: TRBJ1-2; D gene: -; clone size: -; V gene: TRBV28; CDR3 DNA: TGTGCCAGCAGTTTGAGACTCTATGGCTACACCTTC; CDR3 protein: CASSLRLYGYTF
J gene: TRBJ1-1; D gene: TRBD1; clone size: -; V gene: TRBV27; CDR3 DNA: TGTGCCAGCAGACGGACAGGGGTAAACACTGAAGCTTTCTTT; CDR3 protein: CASRRTGVNTEAFF
J gene: TRBJ2-3; D gene: TRBD2; clone size: -; V gene: TRBV5-1; CDR3 DNA: TGCGCCAGCAGCGGAACTAGCGGGGGGGCAACAGATACGCAGTATTTT; CDR3 protein: CASSGTSGGATDTQYF
J gene: TRBJ1-2; D gene: TRBD1; clone size: -; V gene: TRBV10-2; CDR3 DNA: TGCGCCAGCAGCGAAGGACAGGGAGACGTCTATGGCTACACCTTC; CDR3 protein: CASSEGQGDVYGYTF
J gene: TRBJ2-1; D gene: TRBD2; clone size: -; V gene: TRBV5-4; CDR3 DNA: TGTGCCAGCAGCCAAACTAGCGGGGCCTTCAGCTCCTACAATGAGCAGTTCTTC; CDR3 protein: CASSQTSGAFSSYNEQFF
J gene: TRBJ2-7; D gene: -; clone size: -; V gene: TRBV15; CDR3 DNA: TGTGCCACCAGCACACAAAGGTGGGACAAACAGTACTTC; CDR3 protein: CATSTQRWDKQYF
J gene: TRBJ2-3; D gene: TRBD2; clone size: -; V gene: TRBV30; CDR3 DNA: TGTGCCTTCCGACTAGCGGGGGGACTAGATACGCAGTATTTT; CDR3 protein: CAFRLAGGLDTQYF
J gene: TRBJ2-3; D gene: -; clone size: few; V gene: TRBV5-1; CDR3 DNA: TGCGCCAGCAGCTTGGGGACTCTTTCCACAGATACGCAGTATTTT; CDR3 protein: CASSLGTLSTDTQYF
J gene: TRBJ2-7; D gene: TRBD1; clone size: few; V gene: TRBV13; CDR3 DNA: TGTGCCAGCAGCTTTCGTCAGAGGGGGCGTTCCTACGAGCAGTACTTC; CDR3 protein: CASSFRQRGRSYEQYF
J gene: TRBJ1-1; D gene: TRBD1; clone size: -; V gene: TRBV6-6; CDR3 DNA: TGTGCCACTCACAGGGGGAGTTCTAGCACTGAAGCTTTCTTT; CDR3 protein: CATHRGSSSTEAFF
J gene: TRBJ1-1; D gene: -; clone size: few; V gene: TRBV24-1; CDR3 DNA: TGTGCCACCAGTGGTCCGGGAAGCACTGAAGCTTTCTTT; CDR3 protein: CATSGPGSTEAFF
J gene: TRBJ1-4; D gene: -; clone size: -; V gene: TRBV10-3; CDR3 DNA: TGTGCCATCAGAGGGGGTCCAACTAATGAAAAACTGTTTTTT; CDR3 protein: CAIRGGPTNEKLFF
J gene: TRBJ2-2; D gene: -; clone size: few; V gene: TRBV18; CDR3 DNA: TGTGCCAGCTCACCACCGAGGTTTGGGACCGGGGAGCTGTTTTTT; CDR3 protein: CASSPPRFGTGELFF
J gene: TRBJ2-5; D gene: TRBD2; clone size: -; V gene: TRBV10-3; CDR3 DNA: TGTGCCATCAGTGACGGGGTAGCGGGGGGGTTCGAGACCCAGTACTTC; CDR3 protein: CAISDGVAGGFETQYF
J gene: TRBJ1-3; D gene: -; clone size: once; V gene: TRBV7-6; CDR3 DNA: TGTGCCAGCAGCTCACACCCCAACTACTCTGGAAACACCATATATTTT; CDR3 protein: CASSSHPNYSGNTIYF
J gene: TRBJ2-7; D gene: -; clone size: -; V gene: TRBV6-5; CDR3 DNA: TGTGCCAGCAGTTACTCTGGGAGAGAGCAGTACTTC; CDR3 protein: CASSYSGREQYF
J gene: TRBJ2-1; D gene: TRBD1; clone size: -; V gene: TRBV7-2; CDR3 DNA: TGTGCCAGCAGCGGGCGAGTAAGGGACAGGGGGCATGAGCAGTTCTTC; CDR3 protein: CASSGRVRDRGHEQFF
J gene: TRBJ1-4; D gene: -; clone size: -; V gene: TRBV7-6; CDR3 DNA: TGTGCCAGCAGCCCGCGCGGGGGTCTTAATGAAAAACTGTTTTTT; CDR3 protein: CASSPRGGLNEKLFF
J gene: TRBJ1-1; D gene: -; clone size: -; V gene: TRBV7-8; CDR3 DNA: TGTGCCAGCAGCCCCCGACAGTTTCAGAACACTGAAGCTTTCTTT; CDR3 protein: CASSPRQFQNTEAFF
J gene: TRBJ1-2; D gene: -; clone size: -; V gene: TRBV6-5; CDR3 DNA: TGTGCCAGCAGACTTGGGAGGGCTCTAAATGGCTACACCTTC; CDR3 protein: CASRLGRALNGYTF
J gene: TRBJ2-3; D gene: TRBD2; clone size: -; V gene: TRBV10-3; CDR3 DNA: TGTGCCATCAGTGAGGGGCGGGCTAGCGGGGGGCCAGATACGCAGTATTTT; CDR3 protein: CAISEGRASGGPDTQYF
J gene: TRBJ1-5; D gene: TRBD1; clone size: -; V gene: TRBV19; CDR3 DNA: TGTGCCAGTAGTATAGAGGACAGGCGCAATCAGCCCCAGCATTTT; CDR3 protein: CASSIEDRRNQPQHF
J gene: TRBJ1-5; D gene: -; clone size: -; V gene: TRBV9; CDR3 DNA: TGTGCCAGCAGCGTCTCAGGTTATAGCAATCAGCCCCAGCATTTT; CDR3 protein: CASSVSGYSNQPQHF
J gene: TRBJ2-7; D gene: TRBD1; clone size: once; V gene: TRBV6-5; CDR3 DNA: TGTGCCAGCAGGGGGGACAGTACGTCGGAGCAGTACTTC; CDR3 protein: CASRGDSTSEQYF
J gene: TRBJ2-1; D gene: TRBD1; clone size: few; V gene: TRBV3-1/TRBV3-2; CDR3 DNA: TGTGCCAGCAGCGAGGGGGCCTCTGGACAGGGGATGAGCAATGAGCAGTTCTTC; CDR3 protein: CASSEGASGQGMSNEQFF
J gene: TRBJ2-7; D gene: TRBD2; clone size: -; V gene: TRBV12-3/TRBV12-4; CDR3 DNA: TGTGCCAGCAGGCGGGGGGCTGTTCACGAGCAGTACTTC; CDR3 protein: CASRRGAVHEQYF
J gene: TRBJ1-2; D gene: -; clone size: once; V gene: TRBV9; CDR3 DNA: TGTGCCAGCAGCGTAGAGGTGGCAGGGGTTCTCTATGGCTACACCTTC; CDR3 protein: CASSVEVAGVLYGYTF
J gene: TRBJ1-5; D gene: -; clone size: -; V gene: TRBV19; CDR3 DNA: TGTGCCAGTAGGTTACAGGGTATGGGGGATCAGCCCCAGCATTTT; CDR3 protein: CASRLQGMGDQPQHF
J gene: TRBJ1-5; D gene: TRBD1; clone size: -; V gene: TRBV10-3; CDR3 DNA: TGTGCCATCAGTCCGGCCAGGGGACAGGGGCAGGTTCAGCCCCAGCATTTT; CDR3 protein: CAISPARGQGQVQPQHF
J gene: TRBJ1-5; D gene: -; clone size: -; V gene: TRBV12-5; CDR3 DNA: TGTGCTAGTGGTCGACAATGGACAGTGGAGAGCAATCAGCCCCAGCATTTT; CDR3 protein: CASGRQWTVESNQPQHF
J gene: TRBJ2-5; D gene: TRBD2; clone size: -; V gene: TRBV5-1; CDR3 DNA: TGCGCCAGCAGCCGACTAGCGGGGGCGGAGACCCAGTACTTC; CDR3 protein: CASSRLAGAETQYF